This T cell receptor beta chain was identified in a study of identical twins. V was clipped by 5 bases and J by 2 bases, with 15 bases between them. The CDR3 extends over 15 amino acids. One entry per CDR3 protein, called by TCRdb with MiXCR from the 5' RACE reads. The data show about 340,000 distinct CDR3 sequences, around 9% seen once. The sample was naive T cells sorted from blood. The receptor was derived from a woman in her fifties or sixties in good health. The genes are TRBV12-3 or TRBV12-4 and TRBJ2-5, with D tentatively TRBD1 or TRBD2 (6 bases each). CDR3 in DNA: TGTGCCAGCAGTGCCCCCGGGGGCCCTCAAGAGACCCAGTACTTC. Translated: CASSAPGGPQETQYF.